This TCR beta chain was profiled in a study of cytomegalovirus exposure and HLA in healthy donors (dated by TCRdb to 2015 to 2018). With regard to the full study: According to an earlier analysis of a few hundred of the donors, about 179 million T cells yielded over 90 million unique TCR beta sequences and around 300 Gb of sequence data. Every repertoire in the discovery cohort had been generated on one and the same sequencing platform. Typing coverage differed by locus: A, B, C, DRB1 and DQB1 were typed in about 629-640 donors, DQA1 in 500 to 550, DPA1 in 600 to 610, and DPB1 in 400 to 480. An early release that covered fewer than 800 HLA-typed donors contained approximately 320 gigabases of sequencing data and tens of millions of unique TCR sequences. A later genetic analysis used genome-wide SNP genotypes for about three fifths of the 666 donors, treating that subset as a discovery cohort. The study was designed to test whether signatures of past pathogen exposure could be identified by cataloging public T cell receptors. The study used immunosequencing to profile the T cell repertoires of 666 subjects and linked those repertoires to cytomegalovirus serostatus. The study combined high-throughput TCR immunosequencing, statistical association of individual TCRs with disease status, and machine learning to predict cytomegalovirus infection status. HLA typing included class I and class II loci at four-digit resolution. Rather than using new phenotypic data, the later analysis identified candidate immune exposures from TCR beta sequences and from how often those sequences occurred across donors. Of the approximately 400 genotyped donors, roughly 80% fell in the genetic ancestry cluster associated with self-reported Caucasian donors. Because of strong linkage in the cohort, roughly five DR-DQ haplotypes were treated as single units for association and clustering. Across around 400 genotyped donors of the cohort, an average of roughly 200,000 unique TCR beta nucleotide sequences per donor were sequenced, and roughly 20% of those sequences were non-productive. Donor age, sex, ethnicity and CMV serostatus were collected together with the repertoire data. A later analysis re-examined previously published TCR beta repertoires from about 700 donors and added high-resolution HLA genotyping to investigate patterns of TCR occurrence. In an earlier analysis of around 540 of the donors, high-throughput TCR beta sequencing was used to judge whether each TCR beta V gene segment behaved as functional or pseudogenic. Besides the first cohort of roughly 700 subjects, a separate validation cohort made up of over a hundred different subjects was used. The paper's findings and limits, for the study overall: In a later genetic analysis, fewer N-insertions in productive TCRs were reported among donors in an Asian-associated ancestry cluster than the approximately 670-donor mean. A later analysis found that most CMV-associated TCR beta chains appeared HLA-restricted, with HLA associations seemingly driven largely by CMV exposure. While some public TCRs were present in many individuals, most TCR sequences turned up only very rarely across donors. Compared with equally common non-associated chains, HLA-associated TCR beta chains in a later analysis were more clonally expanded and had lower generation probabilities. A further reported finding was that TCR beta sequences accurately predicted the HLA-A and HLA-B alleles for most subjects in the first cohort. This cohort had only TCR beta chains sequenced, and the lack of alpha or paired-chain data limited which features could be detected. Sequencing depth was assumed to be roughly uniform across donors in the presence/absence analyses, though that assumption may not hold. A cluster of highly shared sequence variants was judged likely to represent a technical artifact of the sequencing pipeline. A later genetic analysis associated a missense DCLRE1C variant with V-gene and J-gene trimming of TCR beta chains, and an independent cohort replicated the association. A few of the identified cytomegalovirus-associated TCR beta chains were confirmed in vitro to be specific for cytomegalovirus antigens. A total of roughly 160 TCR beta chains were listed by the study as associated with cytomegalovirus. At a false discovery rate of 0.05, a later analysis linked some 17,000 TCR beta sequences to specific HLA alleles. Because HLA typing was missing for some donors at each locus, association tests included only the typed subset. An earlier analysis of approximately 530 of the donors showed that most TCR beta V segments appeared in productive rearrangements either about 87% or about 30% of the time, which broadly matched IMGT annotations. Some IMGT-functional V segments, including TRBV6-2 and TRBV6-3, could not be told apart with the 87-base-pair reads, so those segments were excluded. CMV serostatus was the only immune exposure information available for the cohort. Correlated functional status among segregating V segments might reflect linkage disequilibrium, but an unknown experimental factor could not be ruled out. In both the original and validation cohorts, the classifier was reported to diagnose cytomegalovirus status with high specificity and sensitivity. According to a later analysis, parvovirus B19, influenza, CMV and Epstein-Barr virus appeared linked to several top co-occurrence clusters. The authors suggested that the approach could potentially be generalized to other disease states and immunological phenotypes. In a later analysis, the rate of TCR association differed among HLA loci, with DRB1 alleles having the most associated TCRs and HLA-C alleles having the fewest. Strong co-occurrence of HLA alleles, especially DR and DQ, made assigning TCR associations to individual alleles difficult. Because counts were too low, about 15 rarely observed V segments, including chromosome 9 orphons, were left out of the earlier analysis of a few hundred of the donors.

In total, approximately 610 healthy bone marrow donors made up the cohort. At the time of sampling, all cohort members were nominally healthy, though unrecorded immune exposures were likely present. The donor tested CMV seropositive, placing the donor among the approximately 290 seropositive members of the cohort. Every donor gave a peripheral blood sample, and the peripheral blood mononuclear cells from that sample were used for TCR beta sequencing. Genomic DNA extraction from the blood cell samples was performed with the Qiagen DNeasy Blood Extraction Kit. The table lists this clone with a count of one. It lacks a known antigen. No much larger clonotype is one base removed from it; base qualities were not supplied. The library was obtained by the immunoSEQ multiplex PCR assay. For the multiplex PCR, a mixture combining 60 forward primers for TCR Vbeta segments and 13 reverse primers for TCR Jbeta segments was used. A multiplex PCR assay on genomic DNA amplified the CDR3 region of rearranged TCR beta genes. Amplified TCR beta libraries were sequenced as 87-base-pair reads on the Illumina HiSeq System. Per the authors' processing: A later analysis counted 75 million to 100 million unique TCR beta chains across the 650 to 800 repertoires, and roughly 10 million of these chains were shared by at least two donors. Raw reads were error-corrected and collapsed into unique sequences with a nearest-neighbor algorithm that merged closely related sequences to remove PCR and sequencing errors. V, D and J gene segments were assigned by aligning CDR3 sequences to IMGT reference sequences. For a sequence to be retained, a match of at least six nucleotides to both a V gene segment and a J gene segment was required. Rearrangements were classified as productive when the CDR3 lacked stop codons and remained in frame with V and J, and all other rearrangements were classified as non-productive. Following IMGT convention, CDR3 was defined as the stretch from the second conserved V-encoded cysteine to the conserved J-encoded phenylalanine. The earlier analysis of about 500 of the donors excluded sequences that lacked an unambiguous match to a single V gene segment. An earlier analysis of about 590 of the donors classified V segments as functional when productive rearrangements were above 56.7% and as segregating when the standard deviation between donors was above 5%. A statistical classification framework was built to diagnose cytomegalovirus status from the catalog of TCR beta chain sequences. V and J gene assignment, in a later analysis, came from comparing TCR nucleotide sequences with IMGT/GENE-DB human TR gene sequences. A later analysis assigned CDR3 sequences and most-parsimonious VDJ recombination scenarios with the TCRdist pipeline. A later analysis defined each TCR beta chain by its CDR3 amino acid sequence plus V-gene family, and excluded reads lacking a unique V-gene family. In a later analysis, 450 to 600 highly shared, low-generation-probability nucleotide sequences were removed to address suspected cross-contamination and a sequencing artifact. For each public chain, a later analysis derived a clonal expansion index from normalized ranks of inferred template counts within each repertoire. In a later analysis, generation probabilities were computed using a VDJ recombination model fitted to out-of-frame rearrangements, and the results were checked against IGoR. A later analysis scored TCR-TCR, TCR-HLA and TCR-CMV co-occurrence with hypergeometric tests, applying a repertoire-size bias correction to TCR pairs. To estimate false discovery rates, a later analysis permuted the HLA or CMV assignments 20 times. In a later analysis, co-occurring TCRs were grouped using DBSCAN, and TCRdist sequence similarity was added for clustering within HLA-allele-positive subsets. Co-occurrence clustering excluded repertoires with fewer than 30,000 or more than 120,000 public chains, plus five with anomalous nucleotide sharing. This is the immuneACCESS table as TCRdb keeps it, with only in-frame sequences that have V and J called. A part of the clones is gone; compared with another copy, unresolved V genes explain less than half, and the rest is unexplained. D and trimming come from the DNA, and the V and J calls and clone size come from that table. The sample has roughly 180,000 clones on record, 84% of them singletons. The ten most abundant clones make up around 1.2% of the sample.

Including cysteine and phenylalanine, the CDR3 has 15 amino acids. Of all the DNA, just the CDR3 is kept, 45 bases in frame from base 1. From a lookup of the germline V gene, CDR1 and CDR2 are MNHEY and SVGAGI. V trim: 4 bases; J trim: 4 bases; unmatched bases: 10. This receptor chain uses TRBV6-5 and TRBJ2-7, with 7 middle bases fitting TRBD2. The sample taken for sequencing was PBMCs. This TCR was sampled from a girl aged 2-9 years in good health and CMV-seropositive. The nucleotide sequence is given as TGTGCCAGCAGTTCGTTAGGCGGGACTACTTACGAGCAGTACTTC. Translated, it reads CASSSLGGTTYEQYF.